This record covers a single T cell receptor beta chain. The antigen is undetermined. The CDR3 contains 15 residues. CDR1 is ENHRY, CDR2 SYGVKD, per germline. Trimming took off 3 bases at V and 0 bases at J, with 12 bases between the two ends. These data are taken from a study of spatial heterogeneity in lung cancer. Study results and caveats: TCRs found ubiquitously expanded in tumor appeared in blood more at resection than at follow-up.

TCRdb ran MiXCR on the 5' RACE reads and lists one entry per CDR3 protein. The sample lists some 100,000 distinct CDR3 sequences, less than 15% occurring once. Documented time point: sample taken at primary tumor resection. Sequencing covered unsorted whole RNA taken from tumor, nontumor lung or frozen PBMC. Sequences were derived from PBMCs, sampled at surgery. The receptor was isolated from a male donor with early-stage non-small cell lung cancer. The chain carries TRBV10-3 and TRBJ2-7, with a weak D call TRBD2 (6 bases). CDR3 coding DNA: TGTGCCATCAGTGACACCGGGAGCCCCTCCTACGAGCAGTACTTC. Protein sequence: CAISDTGSPSYEQYF.